A selection of T cell receptor beta chains follows, all from one sample in a study of blood T cell repertoires in COVID-19. Sequencing was performed with immunoSEQ multiplex PCR; in TCRdb, only in-frame clones are kept and a portion is missing. The data contain a few hundred thousand clones, approximately 89% of them singletons. The material sequenced was PBMCs or T cells enriched from blood (not recorded which). All receptors come from a woman in her fifties or sixties who had been exposed to COVID-19. Each CDR3 is given without its conserved first and last residue. The order of the fields is J gene, V gene, CDR3 protein.

TRBJ1-2 | TRBV28 | ASSSSMPGQGIDYGYT
TRBJ2-1 | TRBV28 | ASSDSLAGGLNEQF
TRBJ2-1 | TRBV30 | AWSTGGSNEQF
TRBJ1-2 | TRBV4-1 | ASSQEAGNGYT
TRBJ1-1 | TRBV7-8 | ASSLGNRGLTEAF
TRBJ1-4 | TRBV15 | ATSRDPGGKLF
TRBJ1-1 | TRBV3-1/TRBV3-2 | ASSQEGGEAF
TRBJ1-4 | TRBV9 | ASSVDETGGMEKLF
TRBJ1-5 | TRBV4-1 | ASSQAPGANQPQH
TRBJ2-7 | TRBV27 | ASSPSPGLGYEQY